This T cell receptor (beta chain) was sequenced for a study of T cells in Graves' hyperthyroidism and ophthalmopathy. Findings and caveats of the study: Peripheral blood also featured most of the thyroid clonotypes expanded above 0.001.

The length of the CDR3 is 14 residues. The germline CDR1 and CDR2 sequences are SGHRS and YFSETQ. The V and J ends lost 3 bases and 8 bases, in that order; junction bases with no gene match: 6. This clonotype was seen repeatedly, ten times or more. What it binds is unknown. Subjects aged 18 to 65 presented with newly diagnosed hyperthyroidism of less than 2 months' duration. Diagnoses used clinical symptoms, serum thyroxine and TRAb, thyroid ultrasound and orbital computed tomography. RNA transcripts served as the template for amplifying TCR beta CDR3 regions. First-round RT-PCR targeting the TCR CDR3 was performed with the HTBI primer set. TCRdb redid the calling of the multiplex PCR reads with MiXCR, one entry per CDR3 protein. The table has over 150,000 distinct CDR3 sequences, over 15% seen once; the top ten hold about 31%.

The chain links TRBV5-1 to TRBJ1-4; TRBD1 matches 8 bases. The receptor was derived from a woman aged 45 to 65 with Graves' hyperthyroidism. The sample comprised blood. For the CDR3, the DNA is TGCGCCAGCAGCTCGGCAGGGGGCTCGGAAAAACTGTTTTTT. This translates into CASSSAGGSEKLFF. Variable domain in full (rest from reference TRBV5-1 and TRBJ1-4): KAGVTQTPRYLIKTRGQQVTLSCSPISGHRSVSWYQQTPGQGLQFLFEYFSETQRNKGNFPGRFSGRQFSNSRSEMNVSTLELGDSALYLCASSSAGGSEKLFFGSGTQLSVL.